Each of the 5 T cell receptor beta chains below was sequenced from the same sample in a study of regulatory T cells in long-lasting Graves disease. Arm-PCR of CDR3 regions and iRepertoire HTBI primers were the basis on which TCR beta libraries were built. One entry per CDR3 protein, called by TCRdb with MiXCR from the multiplex PCR reads. The top ten hold roughly a sixth of the sample, which has 400,000 to 450,000 distinct CDR3 sequences, under 15% seen once. As to time point: newly diagnosed GD, antithyroid drugs for less than 3 months. Extracted RNA from PBMCs served as the source of the TCR library. The same data also contributed to another study, on T cells in Graves' hyperthyroidism and ophthalmopathy.

The starting material was peripheral blood mononuclear cells (PBMCs), obtained at new diagnosis, from a patient treated with antithyroid drugs. Every receptor here comes from a woman aged 25-40 years with Graves disease.

Ten or more counts support this clonotype. This chain joins TRBV7-9 and TRBJ2-7; 8 positions agree with TRBD1. Per the germline V gene, CDR1 is SEHNR and CDR2 is FQNEAQ (reference sequence). This CDR3 has 16 amino acids. The ends lost 5 bases at V and 3 bases at J; junction bases unmatched: 12. CDR3 nucleotides: TGTGCCAGCAGCCCCCCGACCGGGACAGGTCACTACGAGCAGTACTTC. Translating it yields CASSPPTGTGHYEQYF.

The chain couples TRBV25-1 to TRBJ1-2, with D hard to call. Trimming took off 4 bases at V and 4 bases at J, with 10 bases between the two ends. The CDR3 is 13 amino acids. Per germline, CDR1 MGHDK and CDR2 SYGVNS. CDR3 amino acids: CASSAIDSYGYTF. CDR3 bases: TGTGCCAGCAGTGCGATAGACTCCTATGGCTACACCTTC.

This clonotype was detected ten times or more. J is TRBJ2-1 and V is TRBV12-3 or TRBV12-4; 9 bases fit TRBD1. The junction had 8 bases not matched to a gene; V was cut back by 4 bases and J by 7 bases. The CDR3 totals 15 residues. This CDR3 reads CASSSSGTGRNEQFF. CDR3 DNA sequence: TGTGCCAGCAGTTCTTCCGGGACAGGGAGGAATGAGCAGTTCTTC.

There are many counts of this clonotype. The rearrangement uses TRBV12-3 or TRBV12-4 and TRBJ2-3; D perhaps matches TRBD2 (6 bases). The CDR3 sequence is 15 residues long. Trimming took 6 bases from V and 1 from J, leaving 14 bases between them. The CDR3 nucleotides are TGTGCCAGCAGGAGAGGAGGGAGTGGCACAGATACGCAGTATTTT. It is translated as CASRRGGSGTDTQYF.

This clonotype was seen a few times. The J gene is TRBJ2-3, the V gene TRBV4-1; 10 positions match TRBD1. CDR1 is MGHRA, CDR2 YSYEKL, per germline. The CDR3 extends over 16 amino acids. V was pared by 2 bases and J by 5 bases, with 7 bases of the junction left unmatched. The CDR3 DNA follows: TGCGCCAGCAGCCAATTAACCGGGACAGGGGAAGATACGCAGTATTTT. It encodes CASSQLTGTGEDTQYF.